The 4 T cell receptor beta chains given below trace back to one sample, sequenced in a study of CD8+ T cells in alopecia areata. Treatment denoted: oral pan-JAK inhibitor, 5-10 mg twice daily. RNA extraction and reverse transcription yielded cDNA as sequencing template. The table came from immunoSEQ multiplex PCR; TCRdb's copy has only in-frame clones and leaves some out. The data show about 210,000 clones, approximately 57% seen once. Here the sequenced sample was CD4+ T cells sorted from blood, taken at week 4, from a patient treated with tofacitinib. The receptors stem from a human donor with alopecia areata.

The sample holds a few counts of this clone. The chain employs TRBV19 and TRBJ2-5; D unclear. V lost 9 bases, J lost 5 bases, and 10 bases lay in between. Germline lookup yields CDR1 LNHDA and CDR2 SQIVND (reference sequence). The CDR3 length is 11 residues. In DNA, the CDR3 is TGTGCCAGCAGAACTGGGGAGACCCAGTACTTC. This codes for CASRTGETQYF. The variable domain in full, completed from reference TRBV19 and TRBJ2-5, reads DGGITQSPKYLFRKEGQNVTLSCEQNLNHDAMYWYRQDPGQGLRLIYYSQIVNDFQKGDIAEGYSVSREKKESFPLTVTSAQKNPTAFYLCASRTGETQYFGPGTRLLVL.

The chain has TRBV7-8 and TRBJ2-7; 7 bases align to TRBD2. Per the germline V gene, CDR1 is SGHVS and CDR2 is FQNEAQ. This CDR3 has 15 amino acids. Trimming at V came to 0 bases and at J to 2 bases, leaving 4 bases not matched to a gene. Here the CDR3 reads CASSLAPGTTYEQYF. CDR3 bases: TGTGCCAGCAGCTTAGCGCCCGGGACTACCTACGAGCAGTACTTC.

The rearrangement joins TRBV14 to TRBJ2-6, with 7 bases identical to TRBD1. With 0 bases clipped from V and 7 bases from J, the junction kept 6 bases outside the gene matches. This CDR3 has 16 amino acids. Germline V gives CDR1 SGHDN, CDR2 FVKESK. Written as DNA, the CDR3 is TGTGCCAGCAGCCAAGATTTAGGGGGCGCAGCCAACGTCCTGACTTTC. Translating gives CASSQDLGGAANVLTF.

This chain links TRBV6-5 with TRBJ1-5; no clear D gene. CDR1 and CDR2 (germline): MNHEY, SVGAGI. With 6 bases removed from V and 8 bases from J, the gap between germline ends came to 17 bases. This CDR3 contains 14 residues. CDR3 nucleotides: TGTGCCAGCAGGGATAATTCGATAGGAAAGCCCCAGCATTTT. Translation gives CASRDNSIGKPQHF.